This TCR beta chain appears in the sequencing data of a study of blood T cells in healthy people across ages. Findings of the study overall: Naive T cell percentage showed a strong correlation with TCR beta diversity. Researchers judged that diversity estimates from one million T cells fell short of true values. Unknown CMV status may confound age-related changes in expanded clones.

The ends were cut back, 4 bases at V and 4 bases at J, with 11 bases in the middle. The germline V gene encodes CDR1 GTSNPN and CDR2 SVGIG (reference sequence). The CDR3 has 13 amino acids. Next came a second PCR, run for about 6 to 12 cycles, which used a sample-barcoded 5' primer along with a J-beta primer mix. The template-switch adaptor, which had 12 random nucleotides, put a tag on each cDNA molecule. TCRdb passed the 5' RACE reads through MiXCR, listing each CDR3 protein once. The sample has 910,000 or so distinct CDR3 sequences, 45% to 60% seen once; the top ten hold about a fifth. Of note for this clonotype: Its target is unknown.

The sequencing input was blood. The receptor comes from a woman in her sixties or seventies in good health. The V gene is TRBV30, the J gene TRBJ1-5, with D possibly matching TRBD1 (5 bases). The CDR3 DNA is TGTGCCTGGAATCCAGGGCCTAATCAGCCCCAGCATTTT. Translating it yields CAWNPGPNQPQHF.